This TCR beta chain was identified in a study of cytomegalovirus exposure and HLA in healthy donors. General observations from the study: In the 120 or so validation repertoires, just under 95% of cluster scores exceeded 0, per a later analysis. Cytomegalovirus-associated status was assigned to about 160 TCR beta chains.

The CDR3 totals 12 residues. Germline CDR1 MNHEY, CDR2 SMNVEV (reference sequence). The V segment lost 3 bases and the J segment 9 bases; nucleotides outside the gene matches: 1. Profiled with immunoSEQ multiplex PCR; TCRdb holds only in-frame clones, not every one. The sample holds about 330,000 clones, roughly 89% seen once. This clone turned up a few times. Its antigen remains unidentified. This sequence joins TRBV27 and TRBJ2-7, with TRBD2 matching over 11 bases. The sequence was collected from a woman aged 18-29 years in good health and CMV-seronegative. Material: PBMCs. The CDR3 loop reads CASSFTSGRQYF. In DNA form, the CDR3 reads TGTGCCAGCAGTTTCACTAGCGGGAGGCAGTACTTC.